This is a list of T cell receptor beta chains from one sample in a study of cytomegalovirus exposure and HLA in healthy donors. Generated by immunoSEQ multiplex PCR, the TCRdb table keeps only in-frame clones and is missing some. The data show around 120,000 clones, roughly 85% seen once. Sequencing was done on a sample of PBMCs. The receptor set was obtained from a woman in her 40s in good health and CMV-seronegative. Both conserved end residues are part of each CDR3. Each record gives: V gene, CDR3 length, J gene, CDR3 protein.

TRBV7-9	14	TRBJ1-1	CASSPLTGNTEAFF
TRBV7-8	13	TRBJ1-2	CGSSLRQGIDYTF
TRBV11-3	16	TRBJ2-1	CASSRRSGGGGDEQFF
TRBV11-2	16	TRBJ1-2	CASGLARWGGGDGYTF
TRBV9	15	TRBJ2-7	CASSVAPTGSYEQYF
TRBV30	15	TRBJ2-5	CAWSVKSGSTETQYF
TRBV7-2	15	TRBJ2-1	CASSLVRGTQGGQFF
TRBV19	19	TRBJ1-4	CASSIEGWAGRATNEKLFF
TRBV28	12	TRBJ1-5	CASSLANQPQHF
TRBV19	15	TRBJ2-7	CASSSGLAGSYEQYF
TRBV5-1	15	TRBJ1-2	CASSLGTQGSYGYTF
TRBV7-2	15	TRBJ1-4	CASSPDRALSEKLFF
TRBV18	13	TRBJ1-2	CASSVDRGYGYTF
TRBV13	15	TRBJ1-1	CASSLDRGESTEAFF